The clone carrying this TCR beta chain was detected many times. Antigen unknown. The source of the sample is a study of blood T cells in healthy people across ages. Whole-study results and caveats: Changes seen in expanded clonotypes were possibly confounded by donor CMV status left unknown.

Germline CDR1 and CDR2: MNHEY and SVGEGT. The CDR3 runs 11 residues. V lost 7 bases, J lost 1 base, and 2 bases lay in between. Alongside a J-beta primer mix, a sample-barcoded 5' primer served in a second PCR lasting roughly 7 to 11 cycles. MiXCR, applied by TCRdb to the 5' RACE reads, yields one record per CDR3 protein. The sample contains about 700,000 distinct CDR3 sequences, 32% of which appear only once. This chain links TRBV6-2 or TRBV6-3 with TRBJ2-4; D gene unclear. The sample comprised blood. The receptor was isolated from a woman of 80 years or more in good health. CDR3 region: CASTAKNIQYF. The CDR3 coding sequence is TGTGCCAGCACGGCCAAAAACATTCAGTACTTC.